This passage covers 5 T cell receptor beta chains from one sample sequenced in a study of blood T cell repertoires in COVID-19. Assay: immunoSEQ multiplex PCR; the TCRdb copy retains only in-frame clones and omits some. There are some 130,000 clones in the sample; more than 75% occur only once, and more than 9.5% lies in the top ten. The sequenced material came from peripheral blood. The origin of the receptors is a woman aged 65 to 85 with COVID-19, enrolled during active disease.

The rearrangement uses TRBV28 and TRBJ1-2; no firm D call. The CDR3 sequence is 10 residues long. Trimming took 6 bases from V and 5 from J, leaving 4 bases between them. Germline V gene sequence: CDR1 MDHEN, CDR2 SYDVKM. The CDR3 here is CASRAYGYTF. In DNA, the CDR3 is TGTGCCAGCAGGGCTTATGGCTACACCTTC.

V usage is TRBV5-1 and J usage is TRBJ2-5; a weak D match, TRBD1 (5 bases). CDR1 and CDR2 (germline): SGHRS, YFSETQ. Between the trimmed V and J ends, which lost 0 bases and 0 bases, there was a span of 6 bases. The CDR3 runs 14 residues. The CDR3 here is CASSLGQHQETQYF. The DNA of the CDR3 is TGCGCCAGCAGCTTGGGACAGCACCAAGAGACCCAGTACTTC.

The CDR3 DNA follows: TGTGCCAGCAGCCCAAGGACAGATTACAATGAGCAGTTCTTC. It is translated as CASSPRTDYNEQFF. The chain combines TRBV3-1 (or the pseudogene TRBV3-2) with TRBJ2-1; D is perhaps TRBD1 (6 bases). Germline loops: CDR1 LGHDT, CDR2 YNNKEL (reference sequence). The germline V and J ends were trimmed by 4 bases and 4 bases, with 11 bases remaining between them. The CDR3 extends over 14 amino acids.

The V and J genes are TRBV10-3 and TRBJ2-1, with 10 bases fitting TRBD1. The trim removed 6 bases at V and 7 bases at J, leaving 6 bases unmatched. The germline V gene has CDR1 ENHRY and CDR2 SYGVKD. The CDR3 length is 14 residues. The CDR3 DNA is TGTGCCATCAGCGCCGGGACAGGGGTGAATGAGCAGTTCTTC. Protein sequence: CAISAGTGVNEQFF.

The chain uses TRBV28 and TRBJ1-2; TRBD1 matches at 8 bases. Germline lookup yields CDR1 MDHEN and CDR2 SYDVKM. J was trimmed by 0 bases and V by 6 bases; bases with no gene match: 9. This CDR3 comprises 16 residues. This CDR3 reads CASRVLQGGANYGYTF. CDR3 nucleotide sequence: TGTGCCAGCAGGGTATTACAGGGGGGGGCTAACTATGGCTACACCTTC.